The next 5 T cell receptor beta chains were all read from a single sample in a study of blood T cells in healthy people across ages. Using a J-beta primer mix together with a sample-barcoded 5' primer, a second PCR was run for roughly 6 to 11 cycles. MiXCR was run by TCRdb on the 5' RACE reads, yielding one entry per CDR3 protein. The table records 1.6 million or so distinct CDR3 sequences, roughly a third of them present only once. The sequenced sample was blood. Source of these receptors: a young woman in good health.

This clonotype was observed a few times. The V and J genes are TRBV4-1 and TRBJ2-7; tentatively, D is TRBD1 (5 bases). V was pared by 2 bases and J by 3 bases, with 20 bases between. Germline V lookup: CDR1 MGHRA, CDR2 YSYEKL. This CDR3 has 17 residues. CDR3 amino acids: CASSQRDFWGLDYEQYF. The CDR3 nucleotides read TGCGCCAGCAGCCAAAGAGACTTTTGGGGCCTTGACTACGAGCAGTACTTC.

This chain joins TRBV12-3 or TRBV12-4 and TRBJ1-6; D unclear. Trimming left V 1 base short and J 6 bases short, with 7 bases between. The CDR3 spans 14 residues. DNA for the CDR3: TGTGCCAGCAGTTTAGGCGGTACTAATTCACCCCTCCACTTT. Encoded protein: CASSLGGTNSPLHF.

The chain is built from TRBV7-2 and TRBJ2-7, with D possibly being TRBD1 or TRBD2 (5 bases each). CDR3 size: 15 residues. V shed 6 bases and J shed 0 bases, with 15 bases lying between them. Germline CDR1 SGHTA, CDR2 FQGNSA. CDR3 nucleotides: TGTGCCAGCAGGTGGGGGACCGTGGGCTCCTACGAGCAGTACTTC. It codes for CASRWGTVGSYEQYF.

This clonotype has a count of ten or more. This chain uses TRBV10-3 with TRBJ2-7; D gene uncertain. The CDR3 loop spans 13 amino acids. Per the germline V gene, CDR1 is ENHRY and CDR2 is SYGVKD. Trimming stripped 0 bases from V and 1 base from J, with 4 bases between. The DNA of the CDR3 is TGTGCCATCAGTGAGTCGTCGTCCTACGAGCAGTACTTC. This encodes CAISESSSYEQYF.

This clonotype was observed a few times. This chain connects TRBV11-1 to TRBJ2-3; perhaps D is TRBD1 or TRBD2 (6 bases each). This CDR3 is 17 amino acids long. Trimming removed 8 bases at V and 4 bases at J, with 25 bases between. CDR1 and CDR2 (germline): SGHAT, FQDESV (reference sequence). CDR3 amino acids: CASRSTGWGASSDTQYF. Here the CDR3 DNA reads TGTGCCAGCCGCTCCACGGGGTGGGGGGCTTCGTCAGATACGCAGTATTTT.